This is a list of T cell receptor beta chains from one sample in a study of blood T cell repertoires in COVID-19. Data came from immunoSEQ multiplex PCR; TCRdb stores just in-frame clones and leaves some out. The data show roughly 200,000 clones, roughly 77% seen once. Input material: peripheral blood. The source of these receptors is a man in his 70s with active or convalescent COVID-19. CDR3s include the opening cysteine and the closing phenylalanine or tryptophan. D genes are given only for firm matches. Only some rows state a clone size, as once, few, many or a class for expanded clones.

CDR3aa: CASSSILNSFIMNTEAFF; d_gene: NA; abundance: NA; v_gene: TRBV4-1; j_gene: TRBJ1-1
CDR3aa: CASSRSGTGVPYGYTF; d_gene: TRBD1; abundance: NA; v_gene: TRBV4-1; j_gene: TRBJ1-2
CDR3aa: CASSPRGLEQYF; d_gene: NA; abundance: NA; v_gene: TRBV18; j_gene: TRBJ2-7
CDR3aa: CASSVTGGAGYTF; d_gene: TRBD1; abundance: NA; v_gene: TRBV6-5; j_gene: TRBJ1-2
CDR3aa: CASSKVTITNYGYTF; d_gene: NA; abundance: once; v_gene: TRBV21-1; j_gene: TRBJ1-2
CDR3aa: CASSTGIYDQPQHF; d_gene: NA; abundance: NA; v_gene: TRBV19; j_gene: TRBJ1-5
CDR3aa: CASSPKPGQVSGGNEQFF; d_gene: TRBD1; abundance: NA; v_gene: TRBV5-4; j_gene: TRBJ2-1
CDR3aa: CASSRGNGYTF; d_gene: NA; abundance: NA; v_gene: TRBV9; j_gene: TRBJ1-2
CDR3aa: CARWGGAGGDKNIQYF; d_gene: TRBD2; abundance: few; v_gene: TRBV2; j_gene: TRBJ2-4
CDR3aa: CASSPRGTSPYNEQFF; d_gene: NA; abundance: NA; v_gene: TRBV5-1; j_gene: TRBJ2-1
CDR3aa: CASSLAATSGGQSNEQFF; d_gene: TRBD2; abundance: once; v_gene: TRBV7-8; j_gene: TRBJ2-1
CDR3aa: CASSTHRSSSYNEQFF; d_gene: NA; abundance: NA; v_gene: TRBV5-4; j_gene: TRBJ2-1
CDR3aa: CASSLVAGGQETQYF; d_gene: TRBD2; abundance: NA; v_gene: TRBV5-4; j_gene: TRBJ2-5
CDR3aa: CASSPDTAGELFF; d_gene: NA; abundance: NA; v_gene: TRBV11-3; j_gene: TRBJ2-2
CDR3aa: CASSSLGALLTSTDTQYF; d_gene: NA; abundance: NA; v_gene: TRBV27; j_gene: TRBJ2-3
CDR3aa: CASRGGREAFF; d_gene: NA; abundance: NA; v_gene: TRBV6-5; j_gene: TRBJ1-1
CDR3aa: CASSYSIREWYTIYF; d_gene: NA; abundance: NA; v_gene: TRBV6-5; j_gene: TRBJ1-3
CDR3aa: CASSLGSSGNTIYF; d_gene: NA; abundance: NA; v_gene: TRBV5-1; j_gene: TRBJ1-3
CDR3aa: CATSDYRDRSGLAYNEQFF; d_gene: NA; abundance: NA; v_gene: TRBV24-1; j_gene: TRBJ2-1
CDR3aa: CAWSETGLNSPLHF; d_gene: TRBD1; abundance: NA; v_gene: TRBV30; j_gene: TRBJ1-6
CDR3aa: CASSSGSSGQAVYNEQFF; d_gene: TRBD1; abundance: NA; v_gene: TRBV7-9; j_gene: TRBJ2-1
CDR3aa: CSVGQGPNEKLFF; d_gene: TRBD1; abundance: NA; v_gene: TRBV29-1; j_gene: TRBJ1-4
CDR3aa: CASSPPGQRSTEKLFF; d_gene: TRBD1; abundance: NA; v_gene: TRBV18; j_gene: TRBJ1-4
CDR3aa: CASSPLRGTVEQYF; d_gene: NA; abundance: NA; v_gene: TRBV27; j_gene: TRBJ2-7
CDR3aa: CASSGAEERGVETQYF; d_gene: TRBD2; abundance: NA; v_gene: TRBV6-1; j_gene: TRBJ2-5
CDR3aa: CASSVVGTGDSPLHF; d_gene: TRBD1; abundance: once; v_gene: TRBV9; j_gene: TRBJ1-6
CDR3aa: CASSTRDRGVYEQYF; d_gene: TRBD1; abundance: NA; v_gene: TRBV18; j_gene: TRBJ2-7
CDR3aa: CASSIEGGLAGGLALNEQFF; d_gene: TRBD2; abundance: NA; v_gene: TRBV19; j_gene: TRBJ2-1
CDR3aa: CASSRRLAGPSSSYNEQFF; d_gene: TRBD2; abundance: NA; v_gene: TRBV3-1/TRBV3-2; j_gene: TRBJ2-1
CDR3aa: CASSLDYNQPQHF; d_gene: NA; abundance: NA; v_gene: TRBV7-2; j_gene: TRBJ1-5
CDR3aa: CASTGGTGRGNSPLHF; d_gene: TRBD1; abundance: few; v_gene: TRBV2; j_gene: TRBJ1-6
CDR3aa: CASSYGLGQYPYEQYF; d_gene: TRBD1; abundance: NA; v_gene: TRBV6-5; j_gene: TRBJ2-7
CDR3aa: CASSDPGQGKNQPQHF; d_gene: TRBD1; abundance: NA; v_gene: TRBV6-1; j_gene: TRBJ1-5
CDR3aa: CASSLVGTGGGSAGELFF; d_gene: TRBD1; abundance: NA; v_gene: TRBV7-2; j_gene: TRBJ2-2
CDR3aa: CASSTGGPVETQYF; d_gene: TRBD2; abundance: once; v_gene: TRBV3-1/TRBV3-2; j_gene: TRBJ2-5
CDR3aa: CASSDPAGGQDTQYF; d_gene: TRBD2; abundance: NA; v_gene: TRBV2; j_gene: TRBJ2-3
CDR3aa: CASSITGTPYGYTF; d_gene: NA; abundance: NA; v_gene: TRBV19; j_gene: TRBJ1-2
CDR3aa: CATSRFGGTYNEQFF; d_gene: NA; abundance: once; v_gene: TRBV15; j_gene: TRBJ2-1
CDR3aa: CASSPTRVDTGELFF; d_gene: NA; abundance: NA; v_gene: TRBV7-3; j_gene: TRBJ2-2
CDR3aa: CASHDRINTEAFF; d_gene: NA; abundance: NA; v_gene: TRBV12-3/TRBV12-4; j_gene: TRBJ1-1
CDR3aa: CAISGSTGDEQYF; d_gene: TRBD1; abundance: few; v_gene: TRBV10-3; j_gene: TRBJ2-7
CDR3aa: CASSPRFYEQYF; d_gene: NA; abundance: NA; v_gene: TRBV12-3/TRBV12-4; j_gene: TRBJ2-7
CDR3aa: CASSTGFTSYEQYF; d_gene: NA; abundance: NA; v_gene: TRBV19; j_gene: TRBJ2-7
CDR3aa: CASSVGGGSETQYF; d_gene: TRBD2; abundance: NA; v_gene: TRBV11-2; j_gene: TRBJ2-5
CDR3aa: CASSQDRNQPQHF; d_gene: NA; abundance: NA; v_gene: TRBV27; j_gene: TRBJ1-5
CDR3aa: CASSQATSGGADGELFF; d_gene: TRBD2; abundance: NA; v_gene: TRBV4-3; j_gene: TRBJ2-2
CDR3aa: CASSPGLASGNQETQYF; d_gene: TRBD2; abundance: NA; v_gene: TRBV5-1; j_gene: TRBJ2-5
CDR3aa: CASSEDMANEQFF; d_gene: NA; abundance: NA; v_gene: TRBV6-1; j_gene: TRBJ2-1
CDR3aa: CAWSIPGNSPLHF; d_gene: NA; abundance: NA; v_gene: TRBV30; j_gene: TRBJ1-6
CDR3aa: CATLPTGVSGNTIYF; d_gene: NA; abundance: NA; v_gene: TRBV5-1; j_gene: TRBJ1-3
CDR3aa: CAWRRRTAQETQYF; d_gene: NA; abundance: NA; v_gene: TRBV30; j_gene: TRBJ2-5
CDR3aa: CSADFYNEQFF; d_gene: NA; abundance: NA; v_gene: TRBV20-1; j_gene: TRBJ2-1
CDR3aa: CAPALGLGGFF; d_gene: NA; abundance: NA; v_gene: TRBV21-1; j_gene: TRBJ2-1